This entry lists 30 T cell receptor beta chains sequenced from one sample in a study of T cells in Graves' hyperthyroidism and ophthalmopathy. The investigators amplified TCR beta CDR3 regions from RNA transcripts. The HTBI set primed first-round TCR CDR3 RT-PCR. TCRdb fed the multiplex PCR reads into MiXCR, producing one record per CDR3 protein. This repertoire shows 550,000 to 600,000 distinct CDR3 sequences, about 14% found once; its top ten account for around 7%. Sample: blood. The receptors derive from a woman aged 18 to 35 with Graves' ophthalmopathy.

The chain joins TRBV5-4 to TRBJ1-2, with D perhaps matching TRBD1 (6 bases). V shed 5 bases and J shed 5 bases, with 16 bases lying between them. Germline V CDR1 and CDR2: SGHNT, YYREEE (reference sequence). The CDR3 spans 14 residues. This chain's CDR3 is CASSTEWGAYGYTF. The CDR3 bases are TGTGCCAGCAGTACGGAGTGGGGGGCATATGGCTACACCTTC.

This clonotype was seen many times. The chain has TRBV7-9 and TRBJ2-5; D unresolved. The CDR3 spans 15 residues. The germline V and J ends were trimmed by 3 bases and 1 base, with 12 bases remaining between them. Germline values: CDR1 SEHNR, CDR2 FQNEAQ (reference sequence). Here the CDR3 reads CASSFRTARQETQYF. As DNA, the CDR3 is TGTGCCAGCAGCTTCAGGACGGCGCGCCAAGAGACCCAGTACTTC.

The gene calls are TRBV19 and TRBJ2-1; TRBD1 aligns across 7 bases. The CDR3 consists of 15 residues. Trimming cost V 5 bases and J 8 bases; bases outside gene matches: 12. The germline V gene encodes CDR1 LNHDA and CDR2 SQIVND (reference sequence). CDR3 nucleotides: TGTGCCAGTAGTCTCGACAGGGCGCGGGCGGATGAGCAGTTCTTC. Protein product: CASSLDRARADEQFF.

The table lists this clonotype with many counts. CDR3 sequence: CASSLGFGTDTQYF. CDR3 in DNA: TGTGCCAGCAGCTTAGGGTTCGGCACAGATACGCAGTATTTT. The chain is built from TRBV7-3 and TRBJ2-3; no clear D. This CDR3 region has 14 residues. V was clipped by 2 bases and J by 1 base, with 7 bases between them. The germline V gene has CDR1 SGHTA and CDR2 FQGTGA. Full variable domain (missing parts from reference TRBV7-3 and TRBJ2-3): GAGVSQTPSNKVTEKGKYVELRCDPISGHTALYWYRQSLGQGPEFLIYFQGTGAADDSGLPNDRFFAVRPEGSVSTLKIQRTERGDSAVYLCASSLGFGTDTQYFGPGTRLTVL.

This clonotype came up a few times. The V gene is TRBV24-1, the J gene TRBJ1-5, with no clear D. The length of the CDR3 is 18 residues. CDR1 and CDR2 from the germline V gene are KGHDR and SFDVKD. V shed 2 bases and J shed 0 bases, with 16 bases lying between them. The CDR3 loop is CATSDSGKSRYSNQPQHF. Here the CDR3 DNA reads TGTGCCACCAGTGATTCAGGAAAATCCAGATATAGCAATCAGCCCCAGCATTTT.

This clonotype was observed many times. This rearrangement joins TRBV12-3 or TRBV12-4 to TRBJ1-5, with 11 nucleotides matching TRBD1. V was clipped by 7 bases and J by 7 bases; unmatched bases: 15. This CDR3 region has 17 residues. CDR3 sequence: CASTNNAPGQGVQPQHF. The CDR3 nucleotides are TGTGCCAGCACCAACAATGCACCGGGACAGGGGGTACAGCCCCAGCATTTT.

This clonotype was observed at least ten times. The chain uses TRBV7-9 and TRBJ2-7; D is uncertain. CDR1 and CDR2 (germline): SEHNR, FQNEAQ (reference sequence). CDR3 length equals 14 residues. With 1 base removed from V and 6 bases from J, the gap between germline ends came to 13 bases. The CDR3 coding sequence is TGTGCCAGCAGCTTAGTAAGGCGATCCCTCGAGCAGTACTTC. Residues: CASSLVRRSLEQYF.

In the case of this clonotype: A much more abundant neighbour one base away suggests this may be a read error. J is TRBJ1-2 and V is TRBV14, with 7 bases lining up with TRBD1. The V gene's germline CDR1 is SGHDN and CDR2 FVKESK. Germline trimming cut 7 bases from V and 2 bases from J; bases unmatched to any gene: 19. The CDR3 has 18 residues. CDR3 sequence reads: CASNQGEFGTVVNYGYTF. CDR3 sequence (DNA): TGTGCCAGCAACCAGGGAGAATTCGGGACAGTTGTCAACTATGGCTACACCTTC.

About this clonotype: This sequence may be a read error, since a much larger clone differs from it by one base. The CDR3 protein is CASYEETNERFF. In DNA form, the CDR3 reads TGTGCCAGTTACGAGGAAACCAATGAGCGGTTCTTC. This rearrangement joins TRBV7-9 to TRBJ2-1; no clear D. The CDR3 consists of 12 residues. CDR1 is SEHNR, CDR2 FQNEAQ, per germline (reference sequence). Supplemented by reference TRBV7-9 and TRBJ2-1, the full variable domain reads DTGVSQNPRHKITKRGQNVTFRCDPISEHNRLYWYRQTLGQGPEFLTYFQNEAQLEKSRLLSDRFSAERPKGSFSTLEIQRTEQGDSAMYLCASYEETNERFFGPGTRLTVL.

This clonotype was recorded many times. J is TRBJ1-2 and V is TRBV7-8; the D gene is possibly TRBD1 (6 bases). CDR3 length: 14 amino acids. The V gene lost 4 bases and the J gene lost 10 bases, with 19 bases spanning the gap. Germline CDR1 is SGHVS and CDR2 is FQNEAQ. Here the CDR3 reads CASSSEGGAPTYTF. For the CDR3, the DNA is TGTGCCAGCAGCTCAGAGGGGGGGGCTCCAACCTACACCTTC.

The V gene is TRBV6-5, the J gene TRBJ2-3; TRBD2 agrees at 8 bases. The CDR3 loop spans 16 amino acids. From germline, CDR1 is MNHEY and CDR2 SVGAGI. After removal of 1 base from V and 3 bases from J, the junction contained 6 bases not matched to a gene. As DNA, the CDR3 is TGTGCCAGCAGTTACTGGGCTAGCGGGCCAACAGATACGCAGTATTTT. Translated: CASSYWASGPTDTQYF.

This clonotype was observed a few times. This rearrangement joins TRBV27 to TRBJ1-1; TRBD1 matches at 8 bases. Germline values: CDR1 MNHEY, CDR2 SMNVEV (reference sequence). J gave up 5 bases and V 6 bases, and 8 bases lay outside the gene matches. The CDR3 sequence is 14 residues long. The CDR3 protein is CASSPLDRVTEAFF. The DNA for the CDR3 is TGTGCCAGCAGCCCCCTGGACAGGGTGACTGAAGCTTTCTTT.

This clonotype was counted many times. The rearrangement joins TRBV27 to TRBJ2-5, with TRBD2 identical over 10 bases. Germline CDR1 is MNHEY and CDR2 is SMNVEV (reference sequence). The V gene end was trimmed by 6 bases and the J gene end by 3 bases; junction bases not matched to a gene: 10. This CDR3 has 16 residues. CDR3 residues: CASRVSGRRGKETQYF. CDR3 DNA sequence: TGTGCCAGCAGGGTTAGCGGGAGGCGAGGGAAAGAGACCCAGTACTTC.

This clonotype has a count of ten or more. The CDR3 region is CASSPENEQYF. CDR3 DNA: TGTGCCAGCTCACCTGAAAACGAGCAGTACTTC. The chain joins TRBV18 to TRBJ2-7; no reliable D call. CDR3 length: 11 residues. Germline loops: CDR1 KGHSH, CDR2 LQKENI. The V gene lost 3 bases and the J gene lost 5 bases, with 5 bases spanning the gap.

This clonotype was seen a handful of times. The DNA for the CDR3 is TGTGCCAGCAGCCCGGGACTAGCGGGGGGTCTGGCCCAGTACTTC. Translated: CASSPGLAGGLAQYF. The chain joins TRBV11-2 to TRBJ2-5, with 15 bases matching TRBD2. This CDR3 is built from 15 residues. Germline CDR1 is SGHAT and CDR2 is FQNNGV. The V gene end was trimmed by 5 bases and the J gene end by 9 bases; junction bases not matched to a gene: 7.

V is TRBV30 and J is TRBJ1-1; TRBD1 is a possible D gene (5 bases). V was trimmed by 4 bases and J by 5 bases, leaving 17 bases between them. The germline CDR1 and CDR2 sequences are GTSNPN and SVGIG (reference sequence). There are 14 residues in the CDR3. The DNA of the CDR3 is TGTGCCTGGACCCGGGGGGGGGGAAGGACTGAAGCTTTCTTT. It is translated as CAWTRGGGRTEAFF.

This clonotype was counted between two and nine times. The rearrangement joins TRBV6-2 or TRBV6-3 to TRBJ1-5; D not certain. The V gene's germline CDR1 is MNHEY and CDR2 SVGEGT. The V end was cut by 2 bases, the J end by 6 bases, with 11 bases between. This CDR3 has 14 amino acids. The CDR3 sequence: CASSYTQVGQPQHF. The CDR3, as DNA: TGTGCCAGCAGTTACACCCAGGTCGGTCAGCCCCAGCATTTT.

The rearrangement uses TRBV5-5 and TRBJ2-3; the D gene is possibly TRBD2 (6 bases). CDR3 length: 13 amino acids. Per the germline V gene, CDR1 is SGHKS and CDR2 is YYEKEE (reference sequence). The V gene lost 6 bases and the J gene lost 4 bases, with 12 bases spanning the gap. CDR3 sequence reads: CASIMEGADTQYF. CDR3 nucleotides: TGTGCCAGCATAATGGAGGGTGCAGATACGCAGTATTTT.

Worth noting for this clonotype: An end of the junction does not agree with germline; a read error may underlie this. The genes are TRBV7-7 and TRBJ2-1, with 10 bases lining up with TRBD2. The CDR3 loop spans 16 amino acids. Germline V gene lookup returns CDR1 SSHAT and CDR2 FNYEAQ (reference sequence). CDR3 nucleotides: TGTGCTAGCAGCCTTAATAGCGGGAGGAAAAACAATGAGCAGTTCTTC. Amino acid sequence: CASSLNSGRKNNEQFF. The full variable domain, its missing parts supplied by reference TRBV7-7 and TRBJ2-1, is GAGVSQSPRYKVTKRGQDVTLRCDPISSHATLYWYQQALGQGPEFLTYFNYEAQPDKSGLPSDRFSAERPEGSISTLTIQRTEQRDSAMYRCASSLNSGRKNNEQFFGPGTRLTVL.

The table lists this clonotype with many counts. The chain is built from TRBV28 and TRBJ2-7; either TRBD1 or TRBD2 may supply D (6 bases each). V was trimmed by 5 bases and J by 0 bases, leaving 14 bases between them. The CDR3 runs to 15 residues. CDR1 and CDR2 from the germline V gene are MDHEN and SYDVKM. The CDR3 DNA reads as TGTGCCAGCAGTCCGGGGGCGGAAAGCTCCTACGAGCAGTACTTC. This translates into CASSPGAESSYEQYF.

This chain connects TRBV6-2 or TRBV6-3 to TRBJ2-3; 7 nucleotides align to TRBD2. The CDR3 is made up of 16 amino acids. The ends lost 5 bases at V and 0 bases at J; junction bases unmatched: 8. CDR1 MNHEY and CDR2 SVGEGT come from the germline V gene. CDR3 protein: CASSNRLADSTDTQYF. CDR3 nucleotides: TGTGCCAGCAGTAACCGACTAGCTGATAGCACAGATACGCAGTATTTT.

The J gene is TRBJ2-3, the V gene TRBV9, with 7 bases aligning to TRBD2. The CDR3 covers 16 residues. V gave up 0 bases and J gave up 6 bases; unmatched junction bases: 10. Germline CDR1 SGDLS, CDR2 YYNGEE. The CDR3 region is CASSVEWAGVADTQYF. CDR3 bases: TGTGCCAGCAGCGTAGAATGGGCGGGAGTAGCCGATACGCAGTATTTT.

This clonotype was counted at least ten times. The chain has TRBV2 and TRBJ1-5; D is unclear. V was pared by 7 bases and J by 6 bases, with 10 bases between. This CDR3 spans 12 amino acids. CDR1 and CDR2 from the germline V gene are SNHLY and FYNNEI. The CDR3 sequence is CASKDMVQPQHF. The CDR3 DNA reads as TGTGCCAGCAAAGACATGGTTCAGCCCCAGCATTTT.

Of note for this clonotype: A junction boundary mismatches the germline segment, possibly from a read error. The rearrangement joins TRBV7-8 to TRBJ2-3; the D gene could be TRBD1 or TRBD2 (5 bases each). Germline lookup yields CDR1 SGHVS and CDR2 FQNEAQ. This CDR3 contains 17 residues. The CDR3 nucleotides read TGTGCCAGCTCCCCCGAGGTCCAGCGGACAATCACAGGTACGCAGTATTTT. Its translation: CASSPEVQRTITGTQYF.

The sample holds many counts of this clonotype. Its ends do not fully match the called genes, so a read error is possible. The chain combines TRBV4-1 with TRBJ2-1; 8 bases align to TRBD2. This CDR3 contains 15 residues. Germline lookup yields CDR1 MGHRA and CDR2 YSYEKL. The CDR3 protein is CASSPTSGTYNEQFF. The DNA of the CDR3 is TGTGCCAGCAGCCCCACTAGCGGTACCTACAATGAGCAGTTCTTC.

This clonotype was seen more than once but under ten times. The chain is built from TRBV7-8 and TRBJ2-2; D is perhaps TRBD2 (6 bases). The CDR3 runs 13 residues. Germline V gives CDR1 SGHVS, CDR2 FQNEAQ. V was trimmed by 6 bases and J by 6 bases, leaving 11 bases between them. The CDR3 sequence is CASRRRASGELFF. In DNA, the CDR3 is TGTGCCAGCAGGCGGAGGGCTTCCGGGGAGCTGTTTTTT.

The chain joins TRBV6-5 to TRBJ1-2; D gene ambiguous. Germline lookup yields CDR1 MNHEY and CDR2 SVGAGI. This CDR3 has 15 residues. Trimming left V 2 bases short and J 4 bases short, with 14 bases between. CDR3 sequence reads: CASSYKASPLYGYTF. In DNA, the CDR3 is TGTGCCAGCAGTTACAAGGCCAGTCCCCTCTATGGCTACACCTTC.

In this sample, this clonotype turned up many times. Here the CDR3 reads CASSLAPPGSEQYF. The CDR3, as DNA: TGTGCCAGCAGTTTAGCCCCTCCTGGCTCCGAGCAGTACTTC. The J gene is TRBJ2-7, the V gene TRBV28; D is ambiguous. V was clipped by 2 bases and J by 6 bases, with 14 bases between them. Germline CDR1 and CDR2: MDHEN and SYDVKM. The CDR3 extends over 14 amino acids.

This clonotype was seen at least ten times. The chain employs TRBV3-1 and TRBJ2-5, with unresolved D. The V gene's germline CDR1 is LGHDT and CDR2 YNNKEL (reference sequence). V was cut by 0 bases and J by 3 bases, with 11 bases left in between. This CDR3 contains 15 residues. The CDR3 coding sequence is TGTGCCAGCAGCCAAGAGGTGGGGATGGAAGAGACCCAGTACTTC. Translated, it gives CASSQEVGMEETQYF.

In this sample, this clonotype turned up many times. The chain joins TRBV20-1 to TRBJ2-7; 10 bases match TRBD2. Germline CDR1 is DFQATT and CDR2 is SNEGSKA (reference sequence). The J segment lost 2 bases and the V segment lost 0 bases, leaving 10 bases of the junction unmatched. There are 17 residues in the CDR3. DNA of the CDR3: TGCAGTGCTAGAGACCGTAGCGGGAGGACCCCGACCTACGAGCAGTACTTC. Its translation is CSARDRSGRTPTYEQYF.